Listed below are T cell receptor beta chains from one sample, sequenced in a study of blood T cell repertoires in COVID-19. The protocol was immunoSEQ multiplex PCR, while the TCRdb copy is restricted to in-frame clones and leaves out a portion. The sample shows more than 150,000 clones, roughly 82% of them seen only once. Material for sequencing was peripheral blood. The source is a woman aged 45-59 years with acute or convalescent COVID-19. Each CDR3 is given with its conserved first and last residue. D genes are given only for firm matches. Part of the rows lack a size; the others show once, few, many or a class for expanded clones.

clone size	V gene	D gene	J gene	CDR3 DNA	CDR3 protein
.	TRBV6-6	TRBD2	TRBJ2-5	TGTGCCAGCAGGCCCGGGGGGGAAGAGACCCAGTACTTC	CASRPGGEETQYF
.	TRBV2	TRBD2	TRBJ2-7	TGTGCCAGCAGTGGACTAGCGGAAGCCCCTGACTTC	CASSGLAEAPDF
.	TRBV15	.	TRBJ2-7	TGTGCCACCAGCCCCGGTACTTCTGGTGAGCAGTACTTC	CATSPGTSGEQYF
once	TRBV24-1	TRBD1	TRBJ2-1	TGTGCCACCAGTGATTCGTCACAGGGGTCAAGCTCCTACAATGAGCAGTTCTTC	CATSDSSQGSSSYNEQFF
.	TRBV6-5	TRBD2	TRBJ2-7	TGTGCCAGCAGTTCCCCGGGACTAGTCTACGAGCAGTACTTC	CASSSPGLVYEQYF
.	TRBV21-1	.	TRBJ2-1	TGTGCCAGCAGTCTTTCGACAGGGGCAGATGAGCAGTTCTTC	CASSLSTGADEQFF
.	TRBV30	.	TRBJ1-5	TGTGCCTGGTCTTCAGGGGTCCAGCCCCAGCATTTT	CAWSSGVQPQHF
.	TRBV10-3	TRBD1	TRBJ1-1	TGTGCCATCAGTGTAGGGGGCAAGAACACTGAAGCTTTCTTT	CAISVGGKNTEAFF
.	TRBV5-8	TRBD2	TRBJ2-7	TGTGCCAGCAGCTTGACCAGGGAGGGGAGGCAGTACTTC	CASSLTREGRQYF
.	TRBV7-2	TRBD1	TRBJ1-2	TGTGCCAGCAGCCGGGGACAGGGGCTGGGGTATGGCTACACCTTC	CASSRGQGLGYGYTF
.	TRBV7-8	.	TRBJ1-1	TGTGCCAGCAGCTTAGTACGTGCGGGGTCTGAAGCTTTCTTT	CASSLVRAGSEAFF